The clone carrying this T cell receptor (beta chain) was counted ten times or more. The antigen is not known. Blood, whole and unfractionated, served as the source for total RNA extraction. This sample is part of a study of human T cells and chemical hapten exposure. Unique molecular identifiers were linked by the library to individual cDNA molecules. TCRdb fed the reads into MiXCR, producing one record per CDR3 protein. The sample yields 95,000 to 150,000 distinct CDR3 sequences, more than 8.5% seen once. Broader study findings: TCRs above 1 in 1000 frequency stayed constant with DPC sensitization.

CDR1 and CDR2 (germline): ENHRY, SYGVKD. Trimming stripped 8 bases from V and 3 bases from J, with 16 bases between. This CDR3 is built from 14 residues. This receptor was taken from a human donor in good health. Some clones in this sample may be carry-over from other donors' samples. The specimen sequenced was whole blood. The chain is built from TRBV10-3 and TRBJ1-1; D may be TRBD1 (5 bases). The CDR3 here is CAIQGGGWDTEAFF. The CDR3 nucleotides are TGTGCCATCCAAGGCGGGGGTTGGGACACTGAAGCTTTCTTT.